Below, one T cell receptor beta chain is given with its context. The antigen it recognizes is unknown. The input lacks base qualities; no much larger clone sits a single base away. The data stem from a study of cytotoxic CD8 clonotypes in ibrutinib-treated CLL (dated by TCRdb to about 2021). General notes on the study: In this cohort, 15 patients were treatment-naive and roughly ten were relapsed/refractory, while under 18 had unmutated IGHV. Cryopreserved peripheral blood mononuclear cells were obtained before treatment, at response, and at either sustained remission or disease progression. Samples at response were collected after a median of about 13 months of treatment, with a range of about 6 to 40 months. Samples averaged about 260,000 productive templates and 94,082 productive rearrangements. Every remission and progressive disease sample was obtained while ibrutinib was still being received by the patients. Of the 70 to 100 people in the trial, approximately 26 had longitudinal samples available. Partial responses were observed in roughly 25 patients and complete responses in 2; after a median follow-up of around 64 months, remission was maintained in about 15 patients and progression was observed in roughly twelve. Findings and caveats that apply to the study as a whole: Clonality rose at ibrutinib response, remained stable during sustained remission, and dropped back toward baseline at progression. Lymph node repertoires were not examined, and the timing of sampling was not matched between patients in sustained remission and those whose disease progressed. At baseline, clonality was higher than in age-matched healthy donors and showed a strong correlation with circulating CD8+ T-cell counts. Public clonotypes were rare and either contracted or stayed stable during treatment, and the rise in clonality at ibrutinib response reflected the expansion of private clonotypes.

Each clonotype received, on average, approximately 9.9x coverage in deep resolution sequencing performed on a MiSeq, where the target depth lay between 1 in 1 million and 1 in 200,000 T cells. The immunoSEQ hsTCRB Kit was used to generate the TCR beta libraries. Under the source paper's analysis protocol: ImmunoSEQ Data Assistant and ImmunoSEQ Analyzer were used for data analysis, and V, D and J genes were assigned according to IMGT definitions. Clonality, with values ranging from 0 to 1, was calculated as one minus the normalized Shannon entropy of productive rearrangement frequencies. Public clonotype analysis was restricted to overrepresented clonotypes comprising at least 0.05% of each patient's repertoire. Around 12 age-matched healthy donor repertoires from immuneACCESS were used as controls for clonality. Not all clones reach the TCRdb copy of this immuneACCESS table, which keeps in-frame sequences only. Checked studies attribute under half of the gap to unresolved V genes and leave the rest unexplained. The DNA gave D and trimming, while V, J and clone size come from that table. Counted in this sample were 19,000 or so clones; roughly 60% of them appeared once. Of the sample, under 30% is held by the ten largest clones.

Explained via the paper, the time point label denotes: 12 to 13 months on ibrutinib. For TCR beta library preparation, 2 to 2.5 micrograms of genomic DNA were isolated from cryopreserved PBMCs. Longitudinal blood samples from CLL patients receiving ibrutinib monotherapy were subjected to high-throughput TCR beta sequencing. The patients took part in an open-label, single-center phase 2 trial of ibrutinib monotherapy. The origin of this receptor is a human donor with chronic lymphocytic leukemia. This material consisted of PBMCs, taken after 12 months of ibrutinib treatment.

The DNA reads TGTGCCAGCAGCTTAGTGCCTACAGGGGGGATAGAGACCCAGTACTTC. This translates into CASSLVPTGGIETQYF. The chain was built from TRBV7-6 and TRBJ2-5, with TRBD1 identical over 8 junction bases. From the cysteine through the phenylalanine, the CDR3 covers 16 amino acids. This entry keeps only the CDR3 DNA: 48 bases, framed from base 1. V lost 1 base and J lost 4 bases, and the count of bases not matched to a germline gene is 8. From the germline V gene, CDR1 is SGHVS and CDR2 is FNYEAQ.